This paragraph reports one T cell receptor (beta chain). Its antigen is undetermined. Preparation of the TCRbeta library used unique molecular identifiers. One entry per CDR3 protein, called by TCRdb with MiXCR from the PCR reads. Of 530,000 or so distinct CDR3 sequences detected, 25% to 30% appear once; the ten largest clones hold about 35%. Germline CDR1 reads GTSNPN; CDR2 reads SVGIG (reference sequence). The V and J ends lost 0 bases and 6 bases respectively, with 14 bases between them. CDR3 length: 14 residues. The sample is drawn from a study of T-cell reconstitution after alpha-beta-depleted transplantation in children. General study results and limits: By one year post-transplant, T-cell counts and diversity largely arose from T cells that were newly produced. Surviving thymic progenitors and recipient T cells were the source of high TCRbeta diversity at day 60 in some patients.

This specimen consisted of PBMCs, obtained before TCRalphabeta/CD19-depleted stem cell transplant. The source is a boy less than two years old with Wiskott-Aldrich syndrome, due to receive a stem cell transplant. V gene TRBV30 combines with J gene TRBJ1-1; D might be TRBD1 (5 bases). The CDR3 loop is CAWSVNGRDPEAFF. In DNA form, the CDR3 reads TGTGCCTGGAGTGTAAATGGCAGGGACCCTGAAGCTTTCTTT.